This T cell receptor (beta chain) was observed in a study of CD4 and CD8 cells across lung adenocarcinoma regions. TCRdb ran MiXCR on the PCR reads and lists one entry per CDR3 protein. The sample records approximately 25,000 distinct CDR3 sequences, around 53% being singletons. Trimming removed 9 bases from V and 2 bases from J; junction bases left unmatched: 11. CDR1 and CDR2 (germline): MNHNS, SASEGT. This CDR3 has 15 residues. The sequencing sample was made of CD8+ T cells from the center of a lung tumor. The V and J genes are TRBV6-1 and TRBJ2-3, with TRBD1 matching 7 bases. The source is a male donor with lung adenocarcinoma. The CD4 and CD8 labels of this study may be unreliable. The DNA for the CDR3 is TGTGCCAGGGGTGAAGGGGGCGGTGACACAGATACGCAGTATTTT. Its protein product is CARGEGGGDTDTQYF.